This TCR beta chain was identified in a study of blood T cell repertoires in COVID-19. Study information: T cells, B-cell-depleted T cells, or PBMCs provided the cDNA or gDNA that served as material.

The germline CDR1 and CDR2 sequences are SGHRS and YFSETQ. The CDR3 consists of 15 residues. The J segment lost 5 bases and the V segment lost 1 base, leaving 5 bases of the junction unmatched. As originally analysed: Counts of nucleated cells, estimated from reference gene primer amplification, were obtained. Data came from immunoSEQ multiplex PCR; TCRdb stores just in-frame clones and leaves some out. That table is the source of V, J and clone size, and D and trimming were worked out from the DNA. The sample has some 110,000 clones; roughly nine tenths are singletons. The receptor's source is an older man who had recovered from COVID-19. Sequencing used peripheral blood. V gene TRBV5-1 combines with J gene TRBJ1-4; 7 bases line up with TRBD1. The CDR3 region is CASSLLAGGNEKLFF. In nucleotides, the CDR3 is TGCGCCAGCAGCTTGTTAGCAGGGGGGAATGAAAAACTGTTTTTT. Combining the CDR3 with reference TRBV5-1 and TRBJ1-4 gives the whole variable domain KAGVTQTPRYLIKTRGQQVTLSCSPISGHRSVSWYQQTPGQGLQFLFEYFSETQRNKGNFPGRFSGRQFSNSRSEMNVSTLELGDSALYLCASSLLAGGNEKLFFGSGTQLSVL.